Following are 3 T cell receptor beta chains from one sample sequenced in a study of T cells after yellow fever vaccination. TCRdb re-analysed the 5' RACE reads in MiXCR, keeping a single row per CDR3 protein. The table shows 46,000 or so distinct CDR3 sequences, with 5.5% to 8% occurring only once. This specimen was PBMCs, either bulk or a sorted T-cell subset (CD4+, CD8+, memory, or dextramer-sorted; not recorded which), taken 45 days after the yellow fever booster vaccination. These receptor sequences come from a man aged 30 to 39 who received the YFV17D yellow fever vaccine.

The genes are TRBV18 and TRBJ2-5, with TRBD1 matching 7 bases. The CDR3 contains 16 residues. Germline V lookup: CDR1 KGHSH, CDR2 LQKENI. V dropped 2 bases and J dropped 0; count of bases not matched to a gene: 6. CDR3 sequence (DNA): TGTGCCAGCTCACCAACAGGGGTACCGTACCAAGAGACCCAGTACTTC. As protein: CASSPTGVPYQETQYF. The full variable domain, rest sourced from reference TRBV18 and TRBJ2-5, is NAGVMQNPRHLVRRRGQEARLRCSPMKGHSHVYWYRQLPEEGLKFMVYLQKENIIDESGMPKERFSAEFPKEGPSILRIQQVVRGDSAAYFCASSPTGVPYQETQYFGPGTRLLVL.

Ten or more counts support this clonotype. This chain connects TRBV25-1 to TRBJ2-5; tentatively, D is TRBD1 (6 bases). The CDR3 has 15 amino acids. The ends were cut back, 6 bases at V and 7 bases at J, with 21 bases in the middle. CDR1 MGHDK and CDR2 SYGVNS come from the germline V gene. This CDR3 reads CASSQGGGQYGTQYF. The CDR3 DNA follows: TGTGCCAGCAGCCAAGGTGGTGGACAGTACGGGACCCAGTACTTC. Full variable domain (outside the CDR3, taken from reference TRBV25-1 and TRBJ2-5): EADIYQTPRYLVIGTGKKITLECSQTMGHDKMYWYQQDPGMELHLIHYSYGVNSTEKGDLSSESTVSRIRTEHFPLTLESARPSHTSQYLCASSQGGGQYGTQYFGPGTRLLVL.

This chain links TRBV6-1 with TRBJ2-2; no definite D call. The germline V gene has CDR1 MNHNS and CDR2 SASEGT. Deletions cut 3 bases from V and 0 bases from J, with 14 bases between. CDR3 size: 17 residues. CDR3 coding DNA: TGTGCCAGCAGTGATGGGTGGGGTCCGACGAACACCGGGGAGCTGTTTTTT. It specifies CASSDGWGPTNTGELFF.